One and the same sample provided the 19 T cell receptor beta chains below, sequenced in a study of cytomegalovirus exposure and HLA in healthy donors. The PCR was carried out with 60 Vbeta primers and 13 Jbeta primers. The protocol was immunoSEQ multiplex PCR, while the TCRdb copy is restricted to in-frame clones and leaves out a portion. This table holds roughly 130,000 clones, about 85% found once. The material sequenced was PBMCs. The receptors shown here come from a boy younger than 18 in good health and CMV-seronegative.

This chain joins TRBV18 and TRBJ1-2; D is ambiguous. CDR1 KGHSH and CDR2 LQKENI come from the germline V gene. The CDR3 runs to 12 residues. With 3 bases removed from V and 1 base from J, the gap between germline ends came to 3 bases. DNA of the CDR3: TGTGCCAGCTCACCCAGTAACTATGGCTACACCTTC. It yields the protein CASSPSNYGYTF.

This chain joins TRBV18 and TRBJ2-1; 8 bases line up with TRBD1. CDR3 size: 16 residues. V trimming: 0 bases; J trimming: 6 bases; junction bases outside the gene matches: 7. The V gene's germline CDR1 is KGHSH and CDR2 LQKENI. The DNA for the CDR3 is TGTGCCAGCTCACCACCGGACAGGGAAGTAGGCAATGAGCAGTTCTTC. Residues: CASSPPDREVGNEQFF.

The chain has TRBV29-1 and TRBJ2-7; TRBD1 might be the D (7 bases). Germline V gene lookup returns CDR1 SQVTM and CDR2 ANQGSEA. The CDR3 has 12 residues. V shed 7 bases and J shed 0 bases, with 10 bases lying between them. Written as DNA, the CDR3 is TGCAGCGGGGGGGACAGCTCCTACGAGCAGTACTTC. Protein sequence: CSGGDSSYEQYF.

The J gene is TRBJ2-7, the V gene TRBV19; D is perhaps TRBD2 (6 bases). Trimming cost V 3 bases and J 0 bases, with 12 bases left between them. The CDR3 runs to 15 residues. Germline V gives CDR1 LNHDA, CDR2 SQIVND (reference sequence). The CDR3 region has the DNA TGTGCCAGTAGTATCAGGCGGGATTTCTCCTACGAGCAGTACTTC. Amino acid sequence: CASSIRRDFSYEQYF.

The chain carries TRBV12-5 and TRBJ2-5, with 14 bases lining up with TRBD2. This CDR3 is 16 amino acids long. Germline trimming cut 4 bases from V and 4 bases from J; bases unmatched to any gene: 5. Germline loops: CDR1 LGHNT, CDR2 FRNRAP. The CDR3 sequence is CASGSPTSGGVETQYF. The CDR3 DNA is TGTGCTAGTGGTTCCCCGACTAGCGGGGGGGTAGAGACCCAGTACTTC.

The chain joins TRBV4-2 to TRBJ2-3; 8 bases are shared with TRBD2. V was pared by 1 base and J by 5 bases, with 8 bases of the junction left unmatched. The CDR3 is made up of 16 amino acids. Germline V gives CDR1 LGHNA, CDR2 YNFKEQ. DNA of the CDR3: TGTGCCAGCAGCCAAGTCTTAGCGGGGATGGTAGATACGCAGTATTTT. Translating gives CASSQVLAGMVDTQYF.

This clone was recorded only once. The chain's CDR3 is CASSTDDRRNTEAFF. The CDR3, as DNA: TGTGCCAGCTCAACCGACGACAGGAGGAACACTGAAGCTTTCTTT. The chain couples TRBV18 to TRBJ1-1; tentatively, D is TRBD1 (6 bases). CDR3 length: 15 residues. V was clipped by 5 bases and J by 1 base, with 14 bases between them. Per germline, CDR1 KGHSH and CDR2 LQKENI.

The chain joins TRBV9 to TRBJ1-2, with D possibly matching TRBD1 (6 bases). CDR3 length: 15 residues. With 0 bases removed from V and 2 bases from J, the gap between germline ends came to 11 bases. Germline-derived CDR1 and CDR2 are SGDLS and YYNGEE. CDR3 sequence reads: CASSVASQGNYGYTF. CDR3 nucleotide sequence: TGTGCCAGCAGCGTAGCTAGCCAGGGGAACTATGGCTACACCTTC.

This clone came up once. This chain links TRBV19 with TRBJ1-1; TRBD1 agrees at 9 bases. The junction had 9 bases not matched to a gene; V was cut back by 9 bases and J by 4 bases. Germline-derived CDR1 and CDR2 are LNHDA and SQIVND (reference sequence). CDR3 length: 14 amino acids. CDR3 DNA sequence: TGTGCCAGCCACGCCTGGGACAGGGTCACTGAAGCTTTCTTT. This codes for CASHAWDRVTEAFF. Combining the CDR3 with reference TRBV19 and TRBJ1-1 gives the whole variable domain DGGITQSPKYLFRKEGQNVTLSCEQNLNHDAMYWYRQDPGQGLRLIYYSQIVNDFQKGDIAEGYSVSREKKESFPLTVTSAQKNPTAFYLCASHAWDRVTEAFFGQGTRLTVV.

V usage is TRBV7-9 and J usage is TRBJ1-1, with a possible D match to TRBD1 (5 bases). The V end lost 5 bases, the J end lost 1 base, and 17 bases lay between the germline ends. CDR1 and CDR2 from the germline V gene are SEHNR and FQNEAQ (reference sequence). The CDR3 totals 16 residues. DNA of the CDR3: TGTGCCAGCAGCACCGGGACGGGGGGAGGGAACACTGAAGCTTTCTTT. This translates into CASSTGTGGGNTEAFF. The whole variable domain, filled in from reference TRBV7-9 and TRBJ1-1, reads DTGVSQNPRHKITKRGQNVTFRCDPISEHNRLYWYRQTLGQGPEFLTYFQNEAQLEKSRLLSDRFSAERPKGSFSTLEIQRTEQGDSAMYLCASSTGTGGGNTEAFFGQGTRLTVV.

This sequence joins TRBV11-1 and TRBJ2-7; D gene unclear. The V end was cut by 4 bases, the J end by 0 bases, with 4 bases between. Per the germline V gene, CDR1 is SGHAT and CDR2 is FQDESV (reference sequence). This CDR3 comprises 12 residues. The CDR3 region is CASSSNSYEQYF. As DNA, the CDR3 is TGTGCCAGCAGCTCCAACTCCTACGAGCAGTACTTC.

The CDR3: CASSQNTGELFF. The CDR3 region has the DNA TGTGCCAGCAGTCAGAACACCGGGGAGCTGTTTTTT. V is TRBV6-6 and J is TRBJ2-2; D is ambiguous. Germline lookup yields CDR1 MNHNY and CDR2 SVGAGI (reference sequence). Trimming took 5 bases from V and 1 from J, leaving 2 bases between them. The CDR3 has 12 residues.

The chain recombines TRBV6-6 with TRBJ1-1; D is uncertain. CDR3 size: 13 residues. Germline V gene lookup returns CDR1 MNHNY and CDR2 SVGAGI (reference sequence). Trimming took 8 bases from V and 4 from J, leaving 14 bases between them. Here the CDR3 reads CASSQARGTEAFF. The CDR3, as DNA: TGTGCCAGCTCGCAGGCCCGTGGCACTGAAGCTTTCTTT.

This chain connects TRBV11-3 to TRBJ2-7, with 9 bases matching TRBD2. Germline V gene sequence: CDR1 SGHNT, CDR2 YENEEA. Germline trimming cut 5 bases from V and 1 base from J; bases unmatched to any gene: 3. This CDR3 region has 14 residues. This CDR3 is CASSISGRSYEQYF. For the CDR3, the DNA is TGTGCCAGCAGCATTAGCGGGAGATCCTACGAGCAGTACTTC.

This chain joins TRBV5-1 and TRBJ2-4; tentative D call: TRBD1 (6 bases). The CDR3 is 21 amino acids. With 0 bases removed from V and 0 bases from J, the gap between germline ends came to 25 bases. Germline values: CDR1 SGHRS, CDR2 YFSETQ. This CDR3 reads CASSLDYREPSVGLAKNIQYF. Here the CDR3 DNA reads TGCGCCAGCAGCTTGGACTACAGGGAGCCCAGCGTAGGATTAGCCAAAAACATTCAGTACTTC. Looking up the rest from reference TRBV5-1 and TRBJ2-4 gives the full variable domain: KAGVTQTPRYLIKTRGQQVTLSCSPISGHRSVSWYQQTPGQGLQFLFEYFSETQRNKGNFPGRFSGRQFSNSRSEMNVSTLELGDSALYLCASSLDYREPSVGLAKNIQYFGAGTRLSVL.

This sequence joins TRBV6-1 and TRBJ2-7; D gene unclear. From germline, CDR1 is MNHNS and CDR2 SASEGT. The V gene lost 4 bases and the J gene lost 6 bases, with 4 bases spanning the gap. This CDR3 has 10 amino acids. This CDR3 reads CASSAREQYF. The DNA of the CDR3 is TGTGCCAGCAGTGCTCGCGAGCAGTACTTC.

This sequence joins TRBV6-1 and TRBJ2-1, with D possibly being TRBD1 (6 bases). CDR1 MNHNS and CDR2 SASEGT come from the germline V gene. The CDR3 loop spans 13 amino acids. Trimming removed 4 bases from V and 14 bases from J, with 18 bases in between. CDR3 in amino acids: CASSGRDRPLEFF. CDR3 DNA sequence: TGTGCCAGCAGTGGCCGTGACAGGCCTTTGGAGTTCTTC.

This clone was counted a few times. The chain is built from TRBV5-4 and TRBJ2-1, with D possibly matching TRBD2 (6 bases). The CDR3 contains 13 residues. CDR1 and CDR2 from the germline V gene are SGHNT and YYREEE (reference sequence). The ends were cut back, 4 bases at V and 6 bases at J, with 11 bases in the middle. The DNA of the CDR3 is TGTGCCAGCAGCGACCGGGACTTCAATGAGCAGTTCTTC. It yields the protein CASSDRDFNEQFF.

CDR3 coding DNA: TGCGCCAGCAGCTTGATTTATAAGTTGGGGCTCTATGGCTACACCTTC. Protein sequence: CASSLIYKLGLYGYTF. The rearrangement joins TRBV5-1 to TRBJ1-2; TRBD1 might be the D (5 bases). The length of the CDR3 is 16 residues. Germline V CDR1 and CDR2: SGHRS, YFSETQ. Deletions cut 1 base from V and 4 bases from J, with 17 bases between.